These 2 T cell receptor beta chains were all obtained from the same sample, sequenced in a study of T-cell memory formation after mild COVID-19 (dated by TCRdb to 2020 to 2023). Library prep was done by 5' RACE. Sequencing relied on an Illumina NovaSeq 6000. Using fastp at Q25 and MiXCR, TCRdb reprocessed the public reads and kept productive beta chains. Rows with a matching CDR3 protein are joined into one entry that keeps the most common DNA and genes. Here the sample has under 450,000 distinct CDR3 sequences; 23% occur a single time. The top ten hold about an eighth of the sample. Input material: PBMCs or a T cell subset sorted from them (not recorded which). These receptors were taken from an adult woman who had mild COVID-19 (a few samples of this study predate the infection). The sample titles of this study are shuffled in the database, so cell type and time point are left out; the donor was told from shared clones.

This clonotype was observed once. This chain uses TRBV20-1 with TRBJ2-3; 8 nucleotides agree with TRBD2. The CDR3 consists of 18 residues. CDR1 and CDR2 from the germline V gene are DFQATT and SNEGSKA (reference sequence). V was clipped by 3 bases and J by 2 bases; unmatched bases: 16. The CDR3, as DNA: TGCAGTGCTAGGGCGGGGGGCCCAGGACGCCGGACCACAGATACGCAGTATTTT. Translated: CSARAGGPGRRTTDTQYF.

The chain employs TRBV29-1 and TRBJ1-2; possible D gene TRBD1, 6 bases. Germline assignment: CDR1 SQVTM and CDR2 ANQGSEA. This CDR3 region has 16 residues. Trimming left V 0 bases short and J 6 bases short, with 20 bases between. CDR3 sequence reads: CSVEERLGQGSDGYTF. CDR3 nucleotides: TGCAGCGTTGAAGAGAGACTTGGCCAGGGGTCGGATGGCTACACCTTC. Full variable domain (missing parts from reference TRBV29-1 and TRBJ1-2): SAVISQKPSRDICQRGTSLTIQCQVDSQVTMMFWYRQQPGQSLTLIATANQGSEATYESGFVIDKFPISRPNLTFSTLTVSNMSPEDSSIYLCSVEERLGQGSDGYTFGSGTRLTVV.